These T cell receptor beta chains were read from a single sample in a study of blood T cell repertoires in COVID-19. Sequenced by immunoSEQ multiplex PCR; TCRdb stores in-frame clones only, minus some. The table records tens of thousands of clones, 86% of them present only once. Sequenced sample: peripheral blood. These TCRs come from a man aged 65 to 85 with active COVID-19. Both conserved end residues are part of each CDR3. A D gene is named only where the DNA matches it firmly. Clone sizes are given selectively: once, few, many, or a class where the clone is expanded.

V	size	D	J	DNA	CDR3
TRBV11-2	few	NA	TRBJ1-1	TGTGCCAGCAGCCTATCTTGGGGGGAGAAGAACACTGAAGCTTTCTTT	CASSLSWGEKNTEAFF
TRBV9	NA	NA	TRBJ1-6	TGTGCCAGCAGCGTAGGGTCCCTGGAGGGGGGGCTTCATTCACCCCTCCACTTT	CASSVGSLEGGLHSPLHF
TRBV7-9	NA	NA	TRBJ1-1	TGTGCCAGCAGCTCCCCACTCACTGAAGCTTTCTTT	CASSSPLTEAFF
TRBV7-2	once	TRBD1	TRBJ1-5	TGTGCCAGCAGCTTATGGACAGGGGGGAATCAGCCCCAGCATTTT	CASSLWTGGNQPQHF
TRBV19	once	TRBD1	TRBJ1-2	TGTGCCAGCTCTGAGACAGGGGAGGTGTATGGCTACACCTTC	CASSETGEVYGYTF
TRBV18	NA	NA	TRBJ2-3	TGTGCCAGCTCACCAAGCGGGTCTGGAGATACGCAGTATTTT	CASSPSGSGDTQYF
TRBV5-1	few	NA	TRBJ1-4	TGCGCCAGCAACGACGGCGGATCAACTAATGAAAAACTGTTTTTT	CASNDGGSTNEKLFF
TRBV7-9	NA	TRBD1	TRBJ1-1	TGTGCCAGCAGCCCACTTAACCCGACAGGGGAGGCTTTCTTT	CASSPLNPTGEAFF
TRBV10-3	NA	NA	TRBJ2-7	TGTGCCATCAGTGCAGGTCGAGACGGACATGACGAGCAGTACTTC	CAISAGRDGHDEQYF
TRBV7-8	once	TRBD2	TRBJ2-1	TGTGCCAGCAGCTTAGGCGGGACTAGCGGGGGGAGTGAGCAGTTCTTC	CASSLGGTSGGSEQFF
TRBV7-3	once	NA	TRBJ2-5	TGTGCCAGCAGCTCGGACCGGCGGGCCCAGTACTTC	CASSSDRRAQYF
TRBV7-9	few	NA	TRBJ1-1	TGTGCCAGCAGCTGGGACACCCCTGAAGCTTTCTTT	CASSWDTPEAFF
TRBV12-5	NA	TRBD1	TRBJ2-5	TGTGCTAGTGGACTCGGACAGGGCGGCGAGACCCAGTACTTC	CASGLGQGGETQYF
TRBV4-3	NA	NA	TRBJ2-7	TGCGCCAGCAGCCTTCAGACAGAGGCCTTCCACGAGCAGTACTTC	CASSLQTEAFHEQYF
TRBV6-5	once	TRBD1	TRBJ2-3	TGTGCCAACCTACAGGGGGCCGGCACAGATACGCAGTATTTT	CANLQGAGTDTQYF
TRBV6-5	NA	TRBD1	TRBJ1-1	TGTGCCAGCAGTTTGAACAGGGGGCCCACTGAAGCTTTCTTT	CASSLNRGPTEAFF
TRBV5-1	once	NA	TRBJ2-1	TGCGCCAGCAGACAGGTACCCTCCTACAATGAGCAGTTCTTC	CASRQVPSYNEQFF
TRBV30	NA	NA	TRBJ2-2	TGTGCCTGTCACCGGACAGACAGGAACACCGGGGAGCTGTTTTTT	CACHRTDRNTGELFF
TRBV7-2	NA	TRBD2	TRBJ2-4	TGTGCCAGCAGCCCCGGGGGGGATAAAAACATTCAGTACTTC	CASSPGGDKNIQYF
TRBV6-2/TRBV6-3	NA	NA	TRBJ2-7	TGTGCCAGCAGTTGGACCAGGGGCGAGCAGTACTTC	CASSWTRGEQYF
TRBV6-2/TRBV6-3	NA	TRBD1	TRBJ1-6	TGTGCCAGCAGTTGGGACAGTTATTCACCCCTCCACTTT	CASSWDSYSPLHF
TRBV5-1	NA	TRBD1	TRBJ1-4	TGCGCCAGCAGCTCCGGGACAGTGAATGAAAAACTGTTTTTT	CASSSGTVNEKLFF
TRBV11-1	NA	NA	TRBJ1-2	TGTGCCAGCAGCTTAACAGGCGACTATGGCTACACCTTC	CASSLTGDYGYTF
TRBV5-1	NA	NA	TRBJ2-7	TGCGCCAGCAGCTTCTCGGCGGGGGAGCAGTACTTC	CASSFSAGEQYF
TRBV6-2/TRBV6-3	few	NA	TRBJ1-1	TGTGCCAGCAGTTATGCGGTTCGGCAGAACACTGAAGCTTTCTTT	CASSYAVRQNTEAFF
TRBV4-1	NA	NA	TRBJ2-5	TGCGCCAGCAGCCAAGATCCGTCCCAAGAGACCCAGTACTTC	CASSQDPSQETQYF
TRBV27	NA	TRBD1	TRBJ2-1	TGTGCCAGCAGTTGGGCAGGGGGCAATGAGCAGTTCTTC	CASSWAGGNEQFF
TRBV28	NA	TRBD1	TRBJ2-7	TGTGCCAGCAGTTTAGAGGGACAGGGGAGGGAGCAGTACTTC	CASSLEGQGREQYF